The sequence of this TCR beta chain was determined in a study of siplizumab effects on memory and regulatory T cells. CDR1 is MNHNS and CDR2 is SASEGT in the germline V gene. The CDR3 consists of 14 residues. Deletions cut 5 bases from V and 7 bases from J, with 15 bases between. In the mixed lymphocyte reaction, cells were cocultured for 6 to 7 days at 37°C. Profiling relied on immunoSEQ multiplex PCR, and the TCRdb table lists in-frame clones only, not all of them. The table has approximately 5,700 clones, around half seen once; the top ten hold approximately 83%. In this sample, this clone turned up a few times. No antigen is known for it.

The sequence came from a human donor in good health; the cells came from an allogeneic mixed lymphocyte reaction. Some clones in this sample may be carry-over from other donors' samples. The sample comprised CFSE-low (dividing) CD8+ T cells sorted from an allogeneic mixed lymphocyte reaction. The rearrangement uses TRBV6-1 and TRBJ2-1; maybe TRBD1 (5 bases). The CDR3 DNA follows: TGTGCCAGCAGTCCACAGGACCTCTGGAATGAGCAGTTCTTC. Translation: CASSPQDLWNEQFF.